This T cell receptor beta chain comes out of a study of blood T cell repertoires in COVID-19. The overall study: The origin of the acute and convalescent COVID-19 samples was the United States, Italy and Spain. Sources were T cells, B-cell-depleted T cells, or PBMCs; the material itself was cDNA or gDNA.

Measured with immunoSEQ multiplex PCR; TCRdb has only the in-frame clones, and not every one. The repertoire holds over 150,000 clones, roughly 82% seen once, with about an eighth in the top ten. The germline V gene has CDR1 SGHAT and CDR2 FQNNGV. V was pared by 4 bases and J by 9 bases, with 19 bases between. This CDR3 is built from 15 residues. The sample was PBMCs or T cells enriched from blood (not recorded which). This clonotype was obtained from a man aged 40-55 years who had recovered from COVID-19. The chain has TRBV11-2 and TRBJ1-5; no definite D call. The CDR3 DNA sequence: TGTGCCAGCAGCTCGACCCCGGACTTGTCGGCGCCCCAGCATTTT. This encodes CASSSTPDLSAPQHF.